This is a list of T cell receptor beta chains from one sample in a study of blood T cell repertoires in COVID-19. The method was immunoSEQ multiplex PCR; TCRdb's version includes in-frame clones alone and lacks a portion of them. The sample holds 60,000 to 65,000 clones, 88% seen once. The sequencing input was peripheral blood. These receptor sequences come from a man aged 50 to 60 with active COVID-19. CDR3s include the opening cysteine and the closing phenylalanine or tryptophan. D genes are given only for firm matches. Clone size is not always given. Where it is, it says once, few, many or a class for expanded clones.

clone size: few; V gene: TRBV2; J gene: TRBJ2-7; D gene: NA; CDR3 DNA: TGTGCCAGCAGTGACAGGGTTGGGGAGCAGTACTTC; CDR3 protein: CASSDRVGEQYF
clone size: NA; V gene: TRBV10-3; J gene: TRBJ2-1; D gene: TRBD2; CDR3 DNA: TGTGCCATCAGAGGGACTAGCGGCAGCTCCTACAATGAGCAGTTCTTC; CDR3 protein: CAIRGTSGSSYNEQFF
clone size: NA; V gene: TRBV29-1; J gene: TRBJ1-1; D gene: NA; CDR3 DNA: TGCAGCGTTGAAGAGGGCCCGAACACTGAAGCTTTCTTT; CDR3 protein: CSVEEGPNTEAFF
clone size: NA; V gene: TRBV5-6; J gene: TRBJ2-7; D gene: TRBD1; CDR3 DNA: TGTGCCAGCAGCTCCTCGGGACAGGTTTATTTAGAGCAGTACTTC; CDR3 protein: CASSSSGQVYLEQYF
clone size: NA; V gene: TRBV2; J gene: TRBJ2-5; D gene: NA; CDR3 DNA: TGTGCCAGCAGTGATGAACAGGGACCGGGGGAGACCCAGTACTTC; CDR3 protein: CASSDEQGPGETQYF
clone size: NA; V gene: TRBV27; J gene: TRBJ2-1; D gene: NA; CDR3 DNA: TGTGCCAGCAGTTTAAGGCAGGCTGGATCCTACAATGAGCAGTTCTTC; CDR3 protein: CASSLRQAGSYNEQFF
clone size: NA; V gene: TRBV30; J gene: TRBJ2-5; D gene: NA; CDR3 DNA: TGTGCCTCGGGACCAGGACAAGAGACCCAGTACTTC; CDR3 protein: CASGPGQETQYF
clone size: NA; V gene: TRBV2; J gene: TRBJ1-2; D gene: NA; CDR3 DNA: TGTGCCAGCAGTGAACAGGAGGGGAGGGATGGCTACACCTTC; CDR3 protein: CASSEQEGRDGYTF
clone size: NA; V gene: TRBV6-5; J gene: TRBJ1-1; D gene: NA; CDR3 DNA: TGTGCCAGCAATACCCCAGGGAACACTGAAGCTTTCTTT; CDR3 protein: CASNTPGNTEAFF
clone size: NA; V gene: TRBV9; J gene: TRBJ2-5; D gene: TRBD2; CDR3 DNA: TGTGCCAGCAGCGTAGGAGGCGGGGGGAATCAAGAGACCCAGTACTTC; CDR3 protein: CASSVGGGGNQETQYF
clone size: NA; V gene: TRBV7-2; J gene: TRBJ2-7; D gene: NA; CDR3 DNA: TGTGCCAGCAGCTTAACGTCGGGCTCCTACGAGCAGTACTTC; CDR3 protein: CASSLTSGSYEQYF
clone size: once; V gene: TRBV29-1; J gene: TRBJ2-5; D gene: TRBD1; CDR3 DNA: TGCAGCGCCGGACAGGGCAATCAAGAGACCCAGTACTTC; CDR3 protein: CSAGQGNQETQYF
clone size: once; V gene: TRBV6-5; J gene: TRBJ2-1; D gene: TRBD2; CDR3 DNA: TGTGCCAGCAGGGGTAGCGGGGGGGCCTACAATGAGCAGTTCTTC; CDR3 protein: CASRGSGGAYNEQFF
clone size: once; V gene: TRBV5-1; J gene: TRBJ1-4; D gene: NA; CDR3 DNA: TGCGCCAGCCAGGACAGTGCAACTAATGAAAAACTGTTTTTT; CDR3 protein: CASQDSATNEKLFF
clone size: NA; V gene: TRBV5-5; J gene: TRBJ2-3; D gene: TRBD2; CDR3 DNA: TGTGCCAGCACCTTATTAGCGGGGCAGACAGATACGCAGTATTTT; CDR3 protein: CASTLLAGQTDTQYF
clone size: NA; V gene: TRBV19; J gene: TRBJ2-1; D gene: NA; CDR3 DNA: TGTGCCAGTATCCAGGACAATGAGCAGTTCTTC; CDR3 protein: CASIQDNEQFF
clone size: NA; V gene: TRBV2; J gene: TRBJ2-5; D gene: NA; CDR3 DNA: TGTGCCAGCAGTGTCCTAGCGCAACAAGAGACCCAGTACTTC; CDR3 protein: CASSVLAQQETQYF
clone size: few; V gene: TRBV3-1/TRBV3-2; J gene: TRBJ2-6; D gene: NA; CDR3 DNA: TGTGCCAGCAGCCTTTTAACATCCTCTGGGGCCAACGTCCTGACTTTC; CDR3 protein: CASSLLTSSGANVLTF
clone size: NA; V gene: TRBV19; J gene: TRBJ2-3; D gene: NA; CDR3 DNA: TGTGCCAGTAGTATAGATCCCCCGGGGGTGGGGACAGATACGCAGTATTTT; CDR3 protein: CASSIDPPGVGTDTQYF
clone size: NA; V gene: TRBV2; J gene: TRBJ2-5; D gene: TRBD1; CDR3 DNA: TGTGCCAGCAGTCGGGGGGACAGGGGTTTCCAAGAGACCCAGTACTTC; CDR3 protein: CASSRGDRGFQETQYF
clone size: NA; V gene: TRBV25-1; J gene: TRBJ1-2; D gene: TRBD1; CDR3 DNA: TGTGCCAGCAGCCGCGGGACAGGGTATGGCTACACCTTC; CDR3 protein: CASSRGTGYGYTF
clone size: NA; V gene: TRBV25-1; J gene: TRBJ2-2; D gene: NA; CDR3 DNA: TGTGCCAGCAGTGAAGGCGGGGACGGGAACACCGGGGAGCTGTTTTTT; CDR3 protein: CASSEGGDGNTGELFF
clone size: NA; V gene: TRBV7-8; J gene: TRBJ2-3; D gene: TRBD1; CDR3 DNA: TGTGCCAGCAGCTTAAGAGAACAGGGACAGGATACGCAGTATTTT; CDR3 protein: CASSLREQGQDTQYF
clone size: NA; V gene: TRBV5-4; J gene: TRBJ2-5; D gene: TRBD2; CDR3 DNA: TGTGCCAGCAGCTTTGGCCAACGGGCTAGCGGGGGGGAAGAGACCCAGTACTTC; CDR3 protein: CASSFGQRASGGEETQYF
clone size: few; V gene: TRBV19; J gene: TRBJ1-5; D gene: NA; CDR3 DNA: TGTGCCAGTAGTATACCCGACAGGTGGGATCAGCCCCAGCATTTT; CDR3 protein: CASSIPDRWDQPQHF
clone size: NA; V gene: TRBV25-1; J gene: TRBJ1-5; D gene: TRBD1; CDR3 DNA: TGTGCCAGCAGTGCTCAAGGGACAGTCAATCAGCCCCAGCATTTT; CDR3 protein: CASSAQGTVNQPQHF
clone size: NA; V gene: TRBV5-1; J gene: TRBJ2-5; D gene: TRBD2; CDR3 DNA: TGCGCCAGCTCCCCGACTAGCGCTCAAGAGACCCAGTACTTC; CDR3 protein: CASSPTSAQETQYF
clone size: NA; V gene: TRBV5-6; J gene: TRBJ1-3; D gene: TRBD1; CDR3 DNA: TGTGCCAGCAGCTCACGGGACAGCTCTGGAAACACCATATATTTT; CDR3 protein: CASSSRDSSGNTIYF
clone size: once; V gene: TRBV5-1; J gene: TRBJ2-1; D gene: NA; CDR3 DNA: TGCGCCAGCAGCTTGATGGGGGCTCCCAATGAGCAGTTCTTC; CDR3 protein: CASSLMGAPNEQFF
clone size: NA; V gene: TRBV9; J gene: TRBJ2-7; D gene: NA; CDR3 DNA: TGTGCCAGCGGCGGAGGAGCTACCTACGAGCAGTACTTC; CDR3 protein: CASGGGATYEQYF
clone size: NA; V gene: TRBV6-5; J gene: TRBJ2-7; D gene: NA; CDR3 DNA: TGTGCCAGCAGCCCCAATGGTGGAGTTGACGAGCAGTACTTC; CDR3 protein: CASSPNGGVDEQYF
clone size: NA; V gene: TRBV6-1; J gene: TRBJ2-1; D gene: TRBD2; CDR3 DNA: TGTGCCAGCAGGGAAGGACTAGCGAAACCCAATGAGCAGTTCTTC; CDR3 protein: CASREGLAKPNEQFF
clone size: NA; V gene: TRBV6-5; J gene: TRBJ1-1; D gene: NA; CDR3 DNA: TGTGCCAGCACTTGGCGGGTCGGGACTGAAGCTTTCTTT; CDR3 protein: CASTWRVGTEAFF
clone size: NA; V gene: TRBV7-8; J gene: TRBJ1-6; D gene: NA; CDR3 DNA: TGTGCCAGCAGCGTGTACGGGGGAGGCAATTCACCCCTCCACTTT; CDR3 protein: CASSVYGGGNSPLHF
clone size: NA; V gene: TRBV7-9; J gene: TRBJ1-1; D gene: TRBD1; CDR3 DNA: TGTGCCAGCAGCCTAACCACCGGGACAGGTGAAGCTTTCTTT; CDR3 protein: CASSLTTGTGEAFF
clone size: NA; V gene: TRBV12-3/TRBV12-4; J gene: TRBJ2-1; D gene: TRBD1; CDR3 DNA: TGTGCCAGCAGGCCGACAGGGTCCCACGAGCAGTTCTTC; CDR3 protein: CASRPTGSHEQFF
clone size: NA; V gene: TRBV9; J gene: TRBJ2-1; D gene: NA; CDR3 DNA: TGTGCCAGCAGCGTAGTCGCCGCGGTTGGATCTGAGCAGTTCTTC; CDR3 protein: CASSVVAAVGSEQFF
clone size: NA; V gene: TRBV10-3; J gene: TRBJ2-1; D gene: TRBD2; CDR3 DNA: TGTGCCACCCTTAGCGGGGGAAGGGATGAGCAGTTCTTC; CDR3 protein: CATLSGGRDEQFF
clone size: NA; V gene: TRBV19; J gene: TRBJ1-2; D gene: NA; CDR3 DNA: TGTGCCAGTAGTACCTTAACTAACTATGGCTACACCTTC; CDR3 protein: CASSTLTNYGYTF
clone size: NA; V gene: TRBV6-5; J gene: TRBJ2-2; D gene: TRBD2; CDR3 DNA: TGTGCCAGTGGACTAGCGGGGGAAACCGGGGAGCTGTTTTTT; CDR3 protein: CASGLAGETGELFF
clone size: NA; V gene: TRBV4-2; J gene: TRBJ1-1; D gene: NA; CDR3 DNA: TGTGCCAGCAGCCAAGAACAAGGGGGGAACACTGAAGCTTTCTTT; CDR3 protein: CASSQEQGGNTEAFF
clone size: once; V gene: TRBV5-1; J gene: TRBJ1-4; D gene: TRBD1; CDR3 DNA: TGCGCCAGCAGCCCGGGGACAGGGAGTGAAAAACTGTTTTTT; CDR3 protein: CASSPGTGSEKLFF
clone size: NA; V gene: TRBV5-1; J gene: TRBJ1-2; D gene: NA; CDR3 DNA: TGCGCCAGCAGCTTGCAGGGGACCCTTAGAGAGGGCTACACCTTC; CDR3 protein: CASSLQGTLREGYTF
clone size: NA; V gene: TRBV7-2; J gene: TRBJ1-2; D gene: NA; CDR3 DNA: TGTGCCAGCAGCCCGGACAGAAACTATGGCTACACCTTC; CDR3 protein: CASSPDRNYGYTF
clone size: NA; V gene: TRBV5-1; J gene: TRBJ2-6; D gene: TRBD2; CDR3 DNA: TGCGCCAGCAGCCTGAAACCGACTAGCGGGGGACTCTCTGGGGCCAACGTCCTGACTTTC; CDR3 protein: CASSLKPTSGGLSGANVLTF
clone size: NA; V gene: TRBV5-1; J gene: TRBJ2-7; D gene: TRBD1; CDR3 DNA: TGCGCCAGCAGCGAACTACAGGGGGCTTACGAGCAGTACTTC; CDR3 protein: CASSELQGAYEQYF
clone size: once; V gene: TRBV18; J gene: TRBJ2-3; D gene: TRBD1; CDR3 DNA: TGTGCCAGCTCCGAGACAGGGGTCACAGATACGCAGTATTTT; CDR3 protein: CASSETGVTDTQYF
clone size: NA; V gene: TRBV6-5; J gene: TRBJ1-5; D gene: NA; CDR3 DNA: TGTGCCAGCAGGAGGACAGTTTATCAGCCCCAGCATTTT; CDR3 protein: CASRRTVYQPQHF
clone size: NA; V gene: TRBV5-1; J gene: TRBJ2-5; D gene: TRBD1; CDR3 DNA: TGCGCCAGCAGCATTTGGGACAGCGGCGAGACCCAGTACTTC; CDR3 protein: CASSIWDSGETQYF
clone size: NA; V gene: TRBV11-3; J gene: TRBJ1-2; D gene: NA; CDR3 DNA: TGTGCCAGCAGCTTAAAAGGCACCCCCCGCAGGGGAATCTATGGCTACACCTTC; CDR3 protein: CASSLKGTPRRGIYGYTF
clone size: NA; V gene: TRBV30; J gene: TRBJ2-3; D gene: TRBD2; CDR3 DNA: TGTGCCTGGAGACTAGCGGGGGCCGTATACACAGATACGCAGTATTTT; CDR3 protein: CAWRLAGAVYTDTQYF
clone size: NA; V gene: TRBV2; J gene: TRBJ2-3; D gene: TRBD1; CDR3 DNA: TGTGCCAGCAGTGCATCGGGACAGGGAGTAGATACGCAGTATTTT; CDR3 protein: CASSASGQGVDTQYF
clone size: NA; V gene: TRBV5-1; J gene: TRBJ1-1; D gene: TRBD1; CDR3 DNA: TGCGCCAGCAGCGGATTTACAGGGGGCCCGAACACTGAAGCTTTCTTT; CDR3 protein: CASSGFTGGPNTEAFF
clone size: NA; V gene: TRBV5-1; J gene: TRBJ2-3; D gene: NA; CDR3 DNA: TGCGCCAGCAGCGATCCCGGGACTCCCCAAGGTACGCAGTATTTT; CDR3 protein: CASSDPGTPQGTQYF
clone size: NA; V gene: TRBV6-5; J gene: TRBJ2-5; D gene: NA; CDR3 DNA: TGTGCCAGCAGCGCCGAAAGCGTCGAGACCCAGTACTTC; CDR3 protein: CASSAESVETQYF
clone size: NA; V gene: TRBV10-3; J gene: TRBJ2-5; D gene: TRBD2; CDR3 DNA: TGTGCCATCAGTGACCCTGGGACTAGCGGGGGTGAGACCCAGTACTTC; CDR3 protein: CAISDPGTSGGETQYF